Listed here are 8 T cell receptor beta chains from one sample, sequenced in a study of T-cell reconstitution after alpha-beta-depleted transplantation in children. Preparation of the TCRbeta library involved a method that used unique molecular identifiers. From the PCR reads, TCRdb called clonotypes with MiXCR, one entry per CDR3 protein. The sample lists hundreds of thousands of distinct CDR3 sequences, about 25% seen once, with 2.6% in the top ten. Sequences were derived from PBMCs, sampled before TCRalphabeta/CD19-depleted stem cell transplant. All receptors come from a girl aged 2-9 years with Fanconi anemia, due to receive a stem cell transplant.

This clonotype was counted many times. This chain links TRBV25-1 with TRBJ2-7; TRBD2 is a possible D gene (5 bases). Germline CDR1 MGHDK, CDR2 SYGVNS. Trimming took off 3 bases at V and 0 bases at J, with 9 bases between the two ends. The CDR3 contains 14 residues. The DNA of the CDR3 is TGTGCCAGCAGTGAGCTAGCCCCCTCCTACGAGCAGTACTTC. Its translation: CASSELAPSYEQYF.

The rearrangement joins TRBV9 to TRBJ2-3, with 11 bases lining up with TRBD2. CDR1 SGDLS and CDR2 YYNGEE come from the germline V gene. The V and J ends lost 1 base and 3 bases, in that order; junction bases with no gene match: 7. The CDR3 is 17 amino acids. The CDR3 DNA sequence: TGTGCCAGCAGCGTATCCGGATCTAGCGGGGGGACAGATACGCAGTATTTT. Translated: CASSVSGSSGGTDTQYF. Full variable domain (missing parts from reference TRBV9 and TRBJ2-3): DSGVTQTPKHLITATGQRVTLRCSPRSGDLSVYWYQQSLDQGLQFLIQYYNGEERAKGNILERFSAQQFPDLHSELNLSSLELGDSALYFCASSVSGSSGGTDTQYFGPGTRLTVL.

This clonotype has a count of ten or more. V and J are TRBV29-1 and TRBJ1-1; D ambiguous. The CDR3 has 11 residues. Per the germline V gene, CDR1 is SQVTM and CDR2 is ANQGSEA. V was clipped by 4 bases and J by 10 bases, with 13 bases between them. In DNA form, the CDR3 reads TGCAGCGTTGCCGGCGGGAGGAGAGCTTTCTTT. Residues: CSVAGGRRAFF.

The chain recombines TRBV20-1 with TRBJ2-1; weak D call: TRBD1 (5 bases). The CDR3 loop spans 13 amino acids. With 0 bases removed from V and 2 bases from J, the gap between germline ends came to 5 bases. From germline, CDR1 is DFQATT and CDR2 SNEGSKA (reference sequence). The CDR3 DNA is TGCAGTGCTAGAGAGGACACCTACAATGAGCAGTTCTTC. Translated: CSAREDTYNEQFF.

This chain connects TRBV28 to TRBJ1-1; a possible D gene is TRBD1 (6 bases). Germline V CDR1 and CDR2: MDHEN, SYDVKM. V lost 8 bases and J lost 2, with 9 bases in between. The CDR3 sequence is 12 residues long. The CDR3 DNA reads TGTGCCAGCGGGGGGCTCAACACTGAAGCTTTCTTT. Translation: CASGGLNTEAFF.

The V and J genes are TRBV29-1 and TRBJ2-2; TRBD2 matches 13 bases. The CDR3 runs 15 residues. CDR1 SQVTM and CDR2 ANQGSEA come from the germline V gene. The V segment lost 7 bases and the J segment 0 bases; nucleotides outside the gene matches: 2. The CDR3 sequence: CSGGTSGTNTGELFF. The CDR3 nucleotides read TGCAGCGGCGGGACTAGCGGGACGAACACCGGGGAGCTGTTTTTT.

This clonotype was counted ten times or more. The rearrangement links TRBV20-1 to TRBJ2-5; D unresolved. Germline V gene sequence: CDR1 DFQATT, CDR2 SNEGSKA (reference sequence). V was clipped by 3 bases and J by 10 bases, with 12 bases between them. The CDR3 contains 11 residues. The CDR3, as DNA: TGCAGTGCTAGGACACCTGGTGTCCAGTACTTC. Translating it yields CSARTPGVQYF.

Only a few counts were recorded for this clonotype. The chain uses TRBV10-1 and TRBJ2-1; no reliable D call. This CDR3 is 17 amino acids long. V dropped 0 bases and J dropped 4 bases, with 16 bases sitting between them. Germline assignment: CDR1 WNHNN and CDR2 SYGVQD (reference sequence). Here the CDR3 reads CASSESPTGHLYNEQFF. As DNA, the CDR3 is TGCGCCAGCAGTGAGTCCCCGACTGGTCACCTTTACAATGAGCAGTTCTTC.